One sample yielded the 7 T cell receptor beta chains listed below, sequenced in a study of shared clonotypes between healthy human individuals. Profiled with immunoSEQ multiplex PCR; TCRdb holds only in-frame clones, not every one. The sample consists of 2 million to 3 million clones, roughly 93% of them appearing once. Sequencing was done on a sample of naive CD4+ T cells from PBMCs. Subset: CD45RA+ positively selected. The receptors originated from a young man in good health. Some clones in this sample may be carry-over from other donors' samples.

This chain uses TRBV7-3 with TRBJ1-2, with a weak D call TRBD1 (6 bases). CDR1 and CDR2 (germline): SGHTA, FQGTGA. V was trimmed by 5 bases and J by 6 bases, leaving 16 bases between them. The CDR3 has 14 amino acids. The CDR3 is CASSSTGGADGYTF. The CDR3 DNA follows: TGTGCCAGCAGCAGCACCGGGGGGGCTGATGGCTACACCTTC.

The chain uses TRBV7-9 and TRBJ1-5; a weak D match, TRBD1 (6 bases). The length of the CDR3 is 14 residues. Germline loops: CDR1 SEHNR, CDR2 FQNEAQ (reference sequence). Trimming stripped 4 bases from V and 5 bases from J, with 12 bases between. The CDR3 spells CASSSDSPHQPQHF. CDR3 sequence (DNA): TGTGCCAGCAGCTCGGACAGCCCTCATCAGCCCCAGCATTTT.

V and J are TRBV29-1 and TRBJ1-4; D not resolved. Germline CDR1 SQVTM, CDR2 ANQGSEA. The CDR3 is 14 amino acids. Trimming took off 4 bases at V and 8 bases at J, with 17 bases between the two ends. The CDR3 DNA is TGCAGCGTTGTTGACGGGAGCAAAGGGGAAAAACTGTTTTTT. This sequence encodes CSVVDGSKGEKLFF.

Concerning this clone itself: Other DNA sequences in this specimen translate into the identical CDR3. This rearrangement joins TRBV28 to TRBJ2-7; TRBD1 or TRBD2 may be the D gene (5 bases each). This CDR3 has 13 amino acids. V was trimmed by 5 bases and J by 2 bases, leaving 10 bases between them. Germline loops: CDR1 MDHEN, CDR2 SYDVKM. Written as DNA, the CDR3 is TGTGCCAGCAGTCCGGGACGGCCCTACGAGCAGTACTTC. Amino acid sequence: CASSPGRPYEQYF.

The CDR3 is CASSIIGSGEQYF. In DNA, the CDR3 is TGTGCCAGTAGTATCATAGGTTCTGGCGAGCAGTACTTC. The chain joins TRBV19 to TRBJ2-7; D not resolved. Per the germline V gene, CDR1 is LNHDA and CDR2 is SQIVND (reference sequence). The ends were cut back, 3 bases at V and 6 bases at J, with 12 bases in the middle. The CDR3 loop spans 13 amino acids.

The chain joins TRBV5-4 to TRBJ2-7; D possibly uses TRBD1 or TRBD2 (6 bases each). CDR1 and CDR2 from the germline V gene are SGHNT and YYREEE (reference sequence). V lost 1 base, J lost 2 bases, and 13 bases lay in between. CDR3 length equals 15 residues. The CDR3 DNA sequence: TGTGCCAGCAGCTTGTCTTGGGGGGACACCTACGAGCAGTACTTC. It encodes CASSLSWGDTYEQYF.

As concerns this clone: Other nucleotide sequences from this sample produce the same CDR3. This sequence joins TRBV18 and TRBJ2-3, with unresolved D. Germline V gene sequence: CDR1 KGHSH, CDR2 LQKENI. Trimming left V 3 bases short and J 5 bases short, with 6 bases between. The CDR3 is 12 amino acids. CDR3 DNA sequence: TGTGCCAGCTCACCTCTAGGAGATACGCAGTATTTT. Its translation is CASSPLGDTQYF. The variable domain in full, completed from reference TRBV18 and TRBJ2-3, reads NAGVMQNPRHLVRRRGQEARLRCSPMKGHSHVYWYRQLPEEGLKFMVYLQKENIIDESGMPKERFSAEFPKEGPSILRIQQVVRGDSAAYFCASSPLGDTQYFGPGTRLTVL.